This is a list of T cell receptor beta chains from one sample in a study of early T cells in non-severe SARS-CoV-2 infection. MiXCR, run by TCRdb on the 5' RACE reads, gives a single entry per CDR3 protein. The table lists roughly 35,000 distinct CDR3 sequences, 3% to 4% of them singletons. The source material was whole blood. These receptors all stem from an adult who was a healthcare worker with PCR-confirmed SARS-CoV-2 infection or an uninfected control (not recorded which). Both conserved end residues are part of each CDR3. A D gene is named only where the DNA matches it firmly. Size values are once, few and many counts, or a class for expanded clones, and some rows have none.

>TRBD1|TRBJ2-7|many|TRBV5-1
TGCGCCAGCAGTAGAACAGGGGGTGATGCGTACGAGCAGTACTTC
CASSRTGGDAYEQYF
>-|TRBJ1-3|many|TRBV5-8
TGTGCCAGCAGCTCCCGGTCTCAGCCGGGAAACACCATATATTTT
CASSSRSQPGNTIYF
>-|TRBJ2-2|many|TRBV5-5
TGTGCCAGCAGCTTGGTCTCCGCCCCCCGTGATCTGTTTTTT
CASSLVSAPRDLFF
>-|TRBJ2-3|medium-sized|TRBV7-2
TGTGCCAGCAGCTTAGTTGGGGGGCGAATTCCCTATTTAAGCACAGATACGCAGTATTTT
CASSLVGGRIPYLSTDTQYF
>-|TRBJ1-4|many|TRBV6-5
TGTGCCAGCAGTTACGCGGCGACAACTAATGAAAAACTGTTTTTT
CASSYAATTNEKLFF
>-|TRBJ2-1|many|TRBV7-2
TGTGCCAGCAGCTTATCTGGAGGGTGGGCGGACAATGAGCAGTTCTTC
CASSLSGGWADNEQFF
>-|TRBJ1-2|-|TRBV7-9
TGTGCCAGCAGCTTCGCAGAGGAGGGGAAGGTGTTC
CASSFAEEGKVF
>-|TRBJ2-6|many|TRBV2
TGTGCCAGCAGTGATGCTGGGTCCAACTCTGGGGCCAACGTCCTGACTTTC
CASSDAGSNSGANVLTF
>-|TRBJ2-2|many|TRBV18
TGTGCCAGCTCACCACCCGGACGGGGCACCGGGGAGCTGTTTTTT
CASSPPGRGTGELFF
>-|TRBJ2-2|few|TRBV29-1
TGCAGCGTTGAACAGGCCAACACCGGGGAGCTGTTTTTT
CSVEQANTGELFF
>TRBD2|TRBJ2-3|many|TRBV18
TGTGCCAGCTCACCACCCCTAGCGGGAGGGAAAGATACGCAGTATTTT
CASSPPLAGGKDTQYF
>TRBD2|TRBJ2-1|medium-sized|TRBV10-3
TGTGCCATCAGTGAGGTAGGGCGGGAGTCATACAATGAGCAGTTCTTC
CAISEVGRESYNEQFF
>TRBD2|TRBJ2-1|few|TRBV7-3
TGTGCCAGCAGCAGGACTAGCGGGCAATCACAAGAGCAGTTCTTC
CASSRTSGQSQEQFF
>-|TRBJ1-1|many|TRBV6-2/TRBV6-3
TGTGCCAGCAGCCGACAACGCACTGAAGCTTTCTTT
CASSRQRTEAFF
>-|TRBJ2-1|many|TRBV7-9
TGTGCCAGCAGCTTAGTTGCCGGGTCCTCCTACAATGAGCAGTTCTTC
CASSLVAGSSYNEQFF
>-|TRBJ2-7|-|TRBV7-9
TGTGCCAGCAGCTTTCTCTCCGAGCAGTACTTC
CASSFLSEQYF
>-|TRBJ2-7|many|TRBV10-3
TGTGCCATCAGTGAGCGGGACGCCGCCTACGAGCAGTACTTC
CAISERDAAYEQYF
>-|TRBJ2-2|many|TRBV4-2
TGTGCCAGCAGCCACCTCCCCGGGACCACGAACACCGGGGAGCTGTTTTTT
CASSHLPGTTNTGELFF
>-|TRBJ1-2|few|TRBV25-1
TGTGCCAGCATAGACCAGGGGAATGGCTACACCTTC
CASIDQGNGYTF
>-|TRBJ1-1|many|TRBV4-3
TGCGCCAGCAGCCAAGGTTCAGTGAACACTGAAGCTTTCTTT
CASSQGSVNTEAFF
>TRBD2|TRBJ2-2|few|TRBV6-4
TGTGCCAGCAGTGAAGACGCGCTAGCGGGAAGTTCCACCGGGGAGCTGTTTTTT
CASSEDALAGSSTGELFF
>-|TRBJ2-3|many|TRBV20-1
TGCAGTGCTAGTATGCAGGGGATCACAGATACGCAGTATTTT
CSASMQGITDTQYF
>TRBD2|TRBJ2-2|many|TRBV28
TGTGCCAGCAGTGGAGTAGCGGGAGGGCGAACCGGGGAGCTGTTTTTT
CASSGVAGGRTGELFF
>TRBD2|TRBJ2-2|-|TRBV7-6
TGTGCCAGCAGCTCCTCAAGACTAGCGGGGAACACCGGGGAGCTGTTTTTT
CASSSSRLAGNTGELFF
>TRBD1|TRBJ2-5|many|TRBV7-6
TGTGCCAGCAGCGCTACGGGACAGGGATTAGGCGAGACCCAGTACTTC
CASSATGQGLGETQYF
>TRBD1|TRBJ1-1|many|TRBV6-6
TGTGCCAGCAGAGACAGGGGGCTACTGAACACTGAAGCTTTCTTT
CASRDRGLLNTEAFF
>-|TRBJ2-7|many|TRBV7-9
TGTGCCAGCAGCCCTACCGGGGGCGAGCAGTACTTC
CASSPTGGEQYF
>-|TRBJ2-5|many|TRBV11-1
TGTGCCAGCAGCCCGACCGGCCCGGAAGAGCCCCAGTACTTC
CASSPTGPEEPQYF
>-|TRBJ2-3|many|TRBV29-1
TGCAGCGTTGAAGTATCCAGCAGCAGCACAGATACGCAGTATTTT
CSVEVSSSSTDTQYF
>-|TRBJ1-2|many|TRBV12-3/TRBV12-4
TGTGCCAGCAGTGAGGCAGGGTATGGCTACACCTTC
CASSEAGYGYTF
>-|TRBJ2-3|few|TRBV20-1
TGCAGTGCTAGAGATCCCGGCGGAGCGTCTAGCACAGATACGCAGTATTTT
CSARDPGGASSTDTQYF
>-|TRBJ1-2|many|TRBV7-2
TGTGCCAGCAGCTTAGCAACTACAGGGAGGGCGTCAGCTAACTATGGCTACACCTTC
CASSLATTGRASANYGYTF
>-|TRBJ2-7|many|TRBV19
TGTGCCAGTAGTCCCCAGATGTGGGGCGAGCAGTACTTC
CASSPQMWGEQYF
>TRBD1|TRBJ2-2|few|TRBV6-5
TGTGCCAGCAGTATACAGGGGAGTGGTACCGGGGAGCTGTTTTTT
CASSIQGSGTGELFF
>TRBD2|TRBJ2-3|few|TRBV13
TGTGCCAGCAGCTTACGAGCGGGAGGGGAGACAGATACGCAGTATTTT
CASSLRAGGETDTQYF
>-|TRBJ2-2|many|TRBV4-2
TGTGCCAGCAGCCAAGATATGTTAACAGGGAAAACATCCGGGGAGCTGTTTTTT
CASSQDMLTGKTSGELFF
>-|TRBJ1-6|many|TRBV28
TGTGCCAGCAGTTCCGGGGGACTAAATTCACCCCTCCACTTT
CASSSGGLNSPLHF
>-|TRBJ2-6|many|TRBV4-3
TGCGCCAGCAGCCAAGATTCATCCTCTGGGGCCAACGTCCTGACTTTC
CASSQDSSSGANVLTF
>-|TRBJ1-1|many|TRBV7-2
TGTGCCAGCACCCCGAGCAGTACTCTCGGCACTGAAGCTTTCTTT
CASTPSSTLGTEAFF
>TRBD2|TRBJ2-1|many|TRBV20-1
TGCAGTGCTAGCTTGATAGCGGGAGTCAGGGGAAATGAGCAGTTCTTC
CSASLIAGVRGNEQFF
>TRBD1|TRBJ2-3|many|TRBV7-9
TGTGCCAGCAGCCCGCCGGACAGGGGAGATACGCAGTATTTT
CASSPPDRGDTQYF
>TRBD1|TRBJ1-2|many|TRBV11-2
TGTGCCAGCAGCTCGGGACAGCGCTATGGCTACACCTTC
CASSSGQRYGYTF
>TRBD1|TRBJ2-5|many|TRBV20-1
TGCAGTGCCACCCTGGGACAGCAAGAGACCCAGTACTTC
CSATLGQQETQYF
>-|TRBJ1-2|many|TRBV10-3
TGTGCCATCAGTGGGCGTGCAGGTGATAACTATGGCTACACCTTC
CAISGRAGDNYGYTF
>-|TRBJ2-5|many|TRBV28
TGTGCCAGCAGCCCTGGGGCAGAAGAGACCCAGTACTTC
CASSPGAEETQYF
>-|TRBJ1-2|many|TRBV28
TGTGCCAGCAGTTTAGAAGTCCGGAATGGCTACACCTTC
CASSLEVRNGYTF
>-|TRBJ1-2|many|TRBV6-6
TGTGCCAGCAGTCCCGGGAGGGAGGCCTATGGCTACACCTTC
CASSPGREAYGYTF
>-|TRBJ2-3|many|TRBV7-9
TGTGCCAGCAGCTTAGTGACTATAGCAAGCACAGATACGCAGTATTTT
CASSLVTIASTDTQYF
>-|TRBJ2-3|many|TRBV20-1
TGCAGTGCTGGGGATGGCAGCATGAATACGCAGTATTTT
CSAGDGSMNTQYF
>TRBD1|TRBJ1-4|many|TRBV14
TGTGCCAGCAGTCAGGGGGCGCGAGGTGAAAAACTGTTTTTT
CASSQGARGEKLFF
>-|TRBJ2-7|many|TRBV12-3/TRBV12-4
TGTGCCAGCAGTTTAAGGGCCATCGACGAGCAGTACTTC
CASSLRAIDEQYF
>-|TRBJ2-1|many|TRBV18
TGTGCCAGCTCACCCGTATCCAATGAGCAGTTCTTC
CASSPVSNEQFF
>-|TRBJ2-1|-|TRBV6-5
TGTGCCAGCAGTTACTCCCTTGGGGGGAATGAGCAGTTCTTC
CASSYSLGGNEQFF
>-|TRBJ1-1|few|TRBV29-1
TGCAGCGTTGTAATAGGTAGAACTGAAGCTTTCTTT
CSVVIGRTEAFF
>-|TRBJ2-1|many|TRBV28
TGTGCCAGCAGTTTCGCAGGGAGGTACAATGAGCAGTTCTTC
CASSFAGRYNEQFF
>-|TRBJ1-1|many|TRBV28
TGTGCCAGCAGTTTGGGCAGGAACACTGAAGCTTTCTTT
CASSLGRNTEAFF
>TRBD2|TRBJ2-1|many|TRBV11-2
TGTGCCAGCAGCTTAGTAGTTTCAGGGAGGGAAGAACTCCACGGCTACAATGAGCAGTTCTTC
CASSLVVSGREELHGYNEQFF
>-|TRBJ1-1|-|TRBV4-1
TGCGCCAGCAGCCAAGGCAGGGGCCCCTCTGAAGCTTTCTTT
CASSQGRGPSEAFF